Given below is one T cell receptor beta chain in context. The sample originates from a study of blood T cell repertoires in COVID-19. For the study at large: The United States, Italy and Spain provided the acute and convalescent COVID-19 samples.

Repertoires were generated with immunoSEQ multiplex PCR, while TCRdb's copy carries only in-frame clones and drops some. The profile covers about 240,000 clones, with approximately 85% appearing a single time and around 5.5% taken by the ten largest. Between the trimmed V and J ends, which lost 3 bases and 1 base, there was a span of 7 bases. CDR3 length: 13 amino acids. CDR1 and CDR2 from the germline V gene are MNHEY and SMNVEV (reference sequence). The sample taken for sequencing was peripheral blood. The TCR comes from a middle-aged man with COVID-19, enrolled during active disease. The chain uses TRBV27 and TRBJ2-7; D possibly corresponds to TRBD1 (5 bases). This CDR3 is CASSFAGSYEQYF. The CDR3 DNA reads TGTGCCAGCAGTTTCGCAGGGTCCTACGAGCAGTACTTC.